This T cell receptor beta chain was sequenced during a study of blood T cell repertoires in COVID-19. CDR1 and CDR2 from the germline V gene are SNHLY and FYNNEI. After removal of 5 bases from V and 3 bases from J, the junction contained 5 bases not matched to a gene. CDR3 length: 15 amino acids. Measured with immunoSEQ multiplex PCR; TCRdb has only the in-frame clones, and not every one. The sample has roughly 150,000 clones, around 87% seen once; the top ten hold roughly 3%. This clone was recorded only once. The TCR comes from a woman in her sixties or seventies with active COVID-19. The chain joins TRBV2 to TRBJ2-7, with TRBD2 identical over 12 bases. The sample comprised peripheral blood. The CDR3 loop reads CASSPRTSGNYEQYF. For the CDR3, the DNA is TGTGCCAGCAGTCCAAGGACTAGCGGGAACTACGAGCAGTACTTC.